The 22 T cell receptor beta chains below come from one sample, sequenced in a study of shared clonotypes between healthy human individuals. Selected positively for CCR7 and CD45RO-negative, naive CD8 cells excluded terminally differentiated effector memory CD45RA+ cells. The data were produced by immunoSEQ multiplex PCR, yet TCRdb's version contains in-frame clones alone and is incomplete. The sample shows some 2.1 million clones, about 94% of them seen only once. The sample consisted of naive CD8+ T cells sorted from blood. The receptors were sampled from a man between 18 and 29 years old in good health.

This clone has only one observation. Additional DNA sequences in this sample encode the identical CDR3. The V and J genes are TRBV4-1 and TRBJ1-1; D ambiguous. CDR1 is MGHRA, CDR2 YSYEKL, per germline. The CDR3 totals 13 residues. Trimming took off 1 base at V and 6 bases at J, with 9 bases between the two ends. The chain's CDR3 is CASSQVGLSEAFF. The CDR3 DNA reads as TGCGCCAGCAGCCAAGTCGGATTGTCTGAAGCTTTCTTT.

For this clone: At the DNA level, this CDR3 is encoded by other sequences in the same sample as well. The chain carries TRBV9 and TRBJ2-1; D is unresolved. V dropped 0 bases and J dropped 5 bases, with 9 bases sitting between them. The CDR3 consists of 14 residues. CDR1 is SGDLS, CDR2 YYNGEE, per germline. In DNA form, the CDR3 reads TGTGCCAGCAGCGTAGTTGGGTCTAACAATGAGCAGTTCTTC. It codes for CASSVVGSNNEQFF.

The DNA of the CDR3 is TGTGCCAGCAGCTTAGGAAGCGACCTCTACAATGAGCAGTTCTTC. It encodes CASSLGSDLYNEQFF. This chain uses TRBV7-9 with TRBJ2-1; the D is unclear. Trimming took 1 base from V and 3 from J, leaving 10 bases between them. The CDR3 is 15 residues long. Germline V gene data show CDR1 as SEHNR and CDR2 as FQNEAQ (reference sequence). Based on the CDR3 plus reference TRBV7-9 and TRBJ2-1, the full variable domain is DTGVSQNPRHKITKRGQNVTFRCDPISEHNRLYWYRQTLGQGPEFLTYFQNEAQLEKSRLLSDRFSAERPKGSFSTLEIQRTEQGDSAMYLCASSLGSDLYNEQFFGPGTRLTVL.

CDR3 in amino acids: CASSLITHEQFF. The DNA of the CDR3 is TGTGCCAGCAGCTTAATTACACATGAGCAGTTCTTC. The chain recombines TRBV11-2 with TRBJ2-1; D gene ambiguous. Germline values: CDR1 SGHAT, CDR2 FQNNGV. CDR3 length equals 12 residues. V lost 2 bases, J lost 8 bases, and 7 bases lay in between.

This chain's CDR3 is CASSDPNGGTDTQYF. In DNA form, the CDR3 reads TGTGCCAGCAGTGACCCAAACGGGGGCACAGATACGCAGTATTTT. The rearrangement links TRBV6-4 to TRBJ2-3, with D maybe TRBD2 (5 bases). The CDR3 has 15 amino acids. Trimming pared 2 bases from V and 1 base from J, leaving 10 bases between. Per the germline V gene, CDR1 is MRHNA and CDR2 is SNTAGT.

This chain links TRBV14 with TRBJ1-3, with D unresolved. Trimming shortened V by 2 bases and J by 1 base, and 15 bases separated the two germline ends. From germline, CDR1 is SGHDN and CDR2 FVKESK. The length of the CDR3 is 17 residues. The CDR3 here is CASSQLFSRRSGNTIYF. For the CDR3, the DNA is TGTGCCAGCAGCCAACTCTTCTCCCGGAGGTCTGGAAACACCATATATTTT.

On this clone: Within the sample, other DNA sequences also encode this same CDR3. This sequence joins TRBV9 and TRBJ1-3; D perhaps matches TRBD1 (6 bases). Trimming removed 7 bases at V and 4 bases at J, with 12 bases between. This CDR3 spans 13 amino acids. CDR1 SGDLS and CDR2 YYNGEE come from the germline V gene. As DNA, the CDR3 is TGTGCCAGCTCGCTCGGGACAGGAAACACCATATATTTT. Amino acids: CASSLGTGNTIYF.

The rearrangement joins TRBV4-1 to TRBJ2-1; no firm D call. V was cut by 1 base and J by 5 bases, with 12 bases left in between. The germline gives CDR1 MGHRA, CDR2 YSYEKL. The CDR3 contains 15 residues. The CDR3, as DNA: TGCGCCAGCAGCCAAGTTATCTACGGTGACAATGAGCAGTTCTTC. Its protein product is CASSQVIYGDNEQFF.

The V and J genes are TRBV11-2 and TRBJ2-2; D uncertain. The germline gives CDR1 SGHAT, CDR2 FQNNGV. The CDR3 has 13 residues. Trimming pared 1 base from V and 6 bases from J, leaving 6 bases between. DNA of the CDR3: TGTGCCAGCAGCTTAGGAGTCGCCGGGGAGCTGTTTTTT. Protein sequence: CASSLGVAGELFF.

This rearrangement joins TRBV10-1 to TRBJ2-1; D is undetermined. V was shortened by 7 bases and J by 5 bases, with 15 bases between the two germline ends. The CDR3 covers 14 residues. Germline V gives CDR1 WNHNN, CDR2 SYGVQD (reference sequence). The CDR3 DNA reads TGCGCCAGCATACCCACCGGGCCCCACAATGAGCAGTTCTTC. This sequence encodes CASIPTGPHNEQFF.

The V call is TRBV29-1, the J call TRBJ1-1; weak D call: TRBD1 (6 bases). V shed 7 bases and J shed 5 bases, with 17 bases lying between them. The CDR3 covers 13 residues. Per the germline V gene, CDR1 is SQVTM and CDR2 is ANQGSEA. This CDR3 reads CSAETGSGTEAFF. CDR3 in DNA: TGCAGCGCCGAAACAGGGAGTGGAACTGAAGCTTTCTTT. Based on the CDR3 plus reference TRBV29-1 and TRBJ1-1, the full variable domain is SAVISQKPSRDICQRGTSLTIQCQVDSQVTMMFWYRQQPGQSLTLIATANQGSEATYESGFVIDKFPISRPNLTFSTLTVSNMSPEDSSIYLCSAETGSGTEAFFGQGTRLTVV.

The V call is TRBV5-6, the J call TRBJ2-2; D call uncertain. CDR3 size: 12 residues. The germline V gene encodes CDR1 SGHDT and CDR2 YYEEEE. V lost 3 bases, J lost 8 bases, and 8 bases lay in between. Written as DNA, the CDR3 is TGTGCCAGCAGCTCCAACGGAGGGGAGCTGTTTTTT. It encodes CASSSNGGELFF.

V and J are TRBV2 and TRBJ1-4; the D is unclear. The CDR3 is made up of 16 amino acids. Trimming left V 4 bases short and J 0 bases short, with 12 bases between. In germline, CDR1 is SNHLY, CDR2 FYNNEI. CDR3 amino acids: CASSADGPTTNEKLFF. In nucleotides, the CDR3 is TGTGCCAGCAGTGCGGACGGCCCTACAACTAATGAAAAACTGTTTTTT.

V is TRBV4-1 and J is TRBJ2-3; TRBD2 matches at 11 bases. V trimming: 3 bases; J trimming: 1 base; junction bases outside the gene matches: 9. This CDR3 region has 18 residues. Germline CDR1 MGHRA, CDR2 YSYEKL. CDR3 DNA sequence: TGCGCCAGCAGCCAGCCCCTCCGGACTAGCGGGCGCACAGATACGCAGTATTTT. Encoded protein: CASSQPLRTSGRTDTQYF.

The chain links TRBV25-1 to TRBJ2-6; 9 nucleotides align to TRBD1. Losses at the gene ends were 3 bases for V and 1 base for J; bases not matched to a gene: 7. Germline CDR1 and CDR2: MGHDK and SYGVNS. CDR3 length: 18 amino acids. The chain's CDR3 is CASSDRWTGVSGANVLTF. The CDR3 DNA is TGTGCCAGCAGTGACCGATGGACAGGGGTGTCTGGGGCCAACGTCCTGACTTTC.

This clone was seen at least ten times. The rearrangement joins TRBV2 to TRBJ1-5; the D is unclear. Germline values: CDR1 SNHLY, CDR2 FYNNEI. CDR3 length: 15 amino acids. V gave up 8 bases and J gave up 0 bases, with 14 bases separating them. CDR3 residues: CASGKDPYSNQPQHF. CDR3 coding DNA: TGTGCCAGCGGAAAGGACCCGTATAGCAATCAGCCCCAGCATTTT.

V and J are TRBV27 and TRBJ1-1, with a weak D call TRBD1 (6 bases). Trimming shortened V by 2 bases and J by 5 bases, and 15 bases separated the two germline ends. Germline CDR1 is MNHEY and CDR2 is SMNVEV (reference sequence). This CDR3 spans 15 amino acids. For the CDR3, the DNA is TGTGCCAGCAGTTTACAGGGGCCCCTTGGGACTGAAGCTTTCTTT. Translation: CASSLQGPLGTEAFF.

A few counts support this clone. The same CDR3 can be traced to other DNA sequences in this sample. This chain links TRBV9 with TRBJ2-7; 9 bases agree with TRBD2. Germline CDR1 reads SGDLS; CDR2 reads YYNGEE. V shed 0 bases and J 2 bases; nucleotides not matched to a gene: 3. The CDR3 is 15 residues long. Here the CDR3 DNA reads TGTGCCAGCAGCGTAGGGGCTAGCGGGGCCTACGAGCAGTACTTC. It specifies CASSVGASGAYEQYF.

V gene TRBV5-4 combines with J gene TRBJ1-2; 7 bases map to TRBD1. Looked up from germline, CDR1 is SGHNT and CDR2 is YYREEE (reference sequence). This CDR3 is 14 amino acids long. V trimming: 2 bases; J trimming: 4 bases; junction bases outside the gene matches: 5. For the CDR3, the DNA is TGTGCCAGCAGCTTACTATCAGGGGGCTATGGCTACACCTTC. It is translated as CASSLLSGGYGYTF.

With regard to this clone: Additional DNA sequences in this sample encode the identical CDR3. The chain combines TRBV11-2 with TRBJ2-2; TRBD1 agrees at 9 bases. Germline V gene data show CDR1 as SGHAT and CDR2 as FQNNGV. The CDR3 contains 15 residues. V lost 5 bases, J lost 6 bases, and 7 bases stayed unmatched. The CDR3 loop is CASSPGTGRSGELFF. The CDR3 DNA follows: TGTGCCAGCAGCCCGGGGACAGGGAGGTCCGGGGAGCTGTTTTTT.

This chain connects TRBV5-4 to TRBJ1-2; a weak D match, TRBD1 (6 bases). The CDR3 contains 13 residues. Germline CDR1 SGHNT, CDR2 YYREEE (reference sequence). V lost 4 bases to trimming and J lost 6 bases, with 13 bases between them. The CDR3 coding sequence is TGTGCCAGCAGCGGGGGCGCCGGGGATGGCTACACCTTC. Translating it yields CASSGGAGDGYTF. Drawing the rest from reference TRBV5-4 and TRBJ1-2, the complete variable domain is ETGVTQSPTHLIKTRGQQVTLRCSSQSGHNTVSWYQQALGQGPQFIFQYYREEENGRGNFPPRFSGLQFPNYSSELNVNALELDDSALYLCASSGGAGDGYTFGSGTRLTVV.

V usage is TRBV7-9 and J usage is TRBJ2-3; weak D call: TRBD1 (6 bases). This CDR3 is 14 amino acids long. Germline CDR1 is SEHNR and CDR2 is FQNEAQ (reference sequence). Trimming stripped 2 bases from V and 13 bases from J, with 19 bases between. The CDR3 sequence is CASSLSSGPGVEYF. The CDR3 coding sequence is TGTGCCAGCAGCTTAAGCTCGGGACCAGGGGTGGAGTATTTT.